This is a list of T cell receptor beta chains from one sample in a study of blood T cell repertoires in COVID-19. Using immunoSEQ multiplex PCR, the repertoire was profiled, and TCRdb retains in-frame clones only, with some absent. The table records about 250,000 clones, around four fifths of them present only once. The sequenced sample was peripheral blood. Receptors originate from a man older than 75 with acute or convalescent COVID-19. Each CDR3 is given with its conserved first and last residue. D genes are given only for firm matches. Clone size is stated in some rows and not others, as once, few, many or a class when expanded.

TRBJ1-2	NA	15	TRBV5-1	NA	CASRRLDNLPYGYTF	TGCGCCAGCAGACGATTAGACAACCTTCCCTATGGCTACACCTTC
TRBJ2-7	TRBD1	16	TRBV23-1	few	CASAKLDRALYYEQYF	TGCGCCAGCGCCAAACTAGACAGGGCGCTATACTACGAGCAGTACTTC
TRBJ2-5	NA	13	TRBV5-1	NA	CASSPTIGATQYF	TGCGCCAGCAGTCCTACGATCGGAGCGACCCAGTACTTC
TRBJ1-6	TRBD1	17	TRBV9	NA	CASSALGQGSYNSPLHF	TGTGCCAGCAGCGCCCTGGGACAGGGGTCCTATAATTCACCCCTCCACTTT
TRBJ2-7	NA	16	TRBV5-1	NA	CASSFGLPGSTYEQYF	TGCGCCAGCAGCTTCGGCCTACCGGGATCAACCTACGAGCAGTACTTC
TRBJ2-5	TRBD2	15	TRBV5-1	NA	CASSLELAGGQAQYF	TGCGCCAGCAGCTTGGAACTAGCGGGAGGGCAGGCCCAGTACTTC
TRBJ2-5	NA	12	TRBV28	NA	CASSYGRETQYF	TGTGCCAGCAGTTACGGTCGAGAGACCCAGTACTTC
TRBJ2-3	NA	12	TRBV12-3/TRBV12-4	NA	CASSLDRYTQYF	TGTGCCAGCAGTTTAGACAGGTATACGCAGTATTTT
TRBJ1-3	NA	17	TRBV28	once	CASSLSQPTISGNTIYF	TGTGCCAGCAGTTTATCCCAGCCTACTATCTCTGGAAACACCATATATTTT
TRBJ1-2	NA	11	TRBV7-8	once	CASSSLYGYTF	TGTGCCAGCAGCTCCCTCTATGGCTACACCTTC
TRBJ2-1	NA	14	TRBV11-3	NA	CASSLDPQGGEQFF	TGTGCCAGCAGCTTAGATCCCCAGGGTGGGGAGCAGTTCTTC
TRBJ2-2	TRBD1	15	TRBV5-1	NA	CASKTGQGGTGELFF	TGCGCCAGCAAGACCGGACAGGGTGGCACCGGGGAGCTGTTTTTT
TRBJ2-7	TRBD2	14	TRBV18	NA	CASSARGGPYEQYF	TGTGCCAGCTCTGCCCGGGGGGGCCCCTACGAGCAGTACTTC
TRBJ2-5	TRBD2	14	TRBV2	once	CASGLAGTWETQYF	TGTGCCAGCGGACTAGCGGGGACGTGGGAGACCCAGTACTTC
TRBJ2-5	TRBD2	15	TRBV10-2	NA	CASSRTGREEETQYF	TGCGCCAGCAGCCGGACCGGCCGGGAGGAAGAGACCCAGTACTTC
TRBJ2-5	NA	13	TRBV30	NA	CAWARQVQETQYF	TGTGCCTGGGCGCGACAGGTACAAGAGACCCAGTACTTC
TRBJ1-1	NA	11	TRBV6-5	NA	CASGQNTEAFF	TGTGCCAGCGGACAGAACACTGAAGCTTTCTTT
TRBJ2-7	TRBD1	16	TRBV6-2/TRBV6-3	NA	CASSYSGRGLAYEQYF	TGTGCCAGCAGTTACTCGGGCAGGGGGCTTGCCTACGAGCAGTACTTC
TRBJ2-1	NA	14	TRBV5-1	few	CASSSMTGRDEQFF	TGCGCCAGCAGCTCGATGACAGGCCGAGATGAGCAGTTCTTC
TRBJ2-7	NA	15	TRBV4-1	NA	CASSHELAGAYEQYF	TGCGCCAGCAGCCACGAGCTGGCAGGGGCTTACGAGCAGTACTTC
TRBJ2-7	NA	15	TRBV7-2	once	CASSLAASESYEQYF	TGTGCCAGCAGCTTAGCGGCTAGCGAGTCCTACGAGCAGTACTTC
TRBJ2-5	NA	15	TRBV5-1	NA	CASSLVSRPRETQYF	TGCGCCAGCAGCTTGGTATCCCGTCCGAGGGAGACCCAGTACTTC
TRBJ2-5	NA	13	TRBV19	NA	CASSMISGETQYF	TGTGCCAGTAGTATGATTAGCGGCGAGACCCAGTACTTC